The sequence of this TCR beta chain was determined in a study of HIV-infected patients and healthy controls (dated by TCRdb to 2013 to 2016). In terms of the full investigation: The study tested whether deep TCR repertoire sequencing of HIV patients' small blood samples could capture immune perturbation and reconstitution. Here is what the overall study found, with its caveats: In the study, no determination of donor HLA types was made. Using whole blood restricted sequencing depth and prevented separating the dynamics of distinct T-cell subpopulations. During therapy, HIV-associated CDR3s significantly decreased in frequency, while CMV-associated CDR3s did not change significantly, though most became more frequent. Compared with untreated HIV+ repertoires, healthy control repertoires had roughly threefold more distinct CDR3s and a higher Shannon diversity. In HIV-infected patients, the apparent post-therapy recovery of the Gini index was not replicated in size-matched repertoire data. Alpha-beta chain pairing was not determined in the samples. Significantly different mean usage between HIV-infected patients and controls was observed for eight alpha and eight beta V genes. Oligoclonality may be reflected in the significantly higher mean Gini indices of HIV-infected repertoires compared with controls. MAIT cell alpha-chain CDR3s were present at high frequency in healthy controls but severely depleted in HIV+ repertoires. The observed differences in diversity could not be explained by the slight differences in age and sex profiles between the study cohorts. More CDR3s were shared between individuals among healthy controls than among HIV+ patients, as measured by Jaccard index and by the count of highly shared sequences. A major limit on how widely the findings apply, in the view of the authors, was that only sixteen HIV-infected individuals were processed. Differing numbers of distinct sequences in patients and controls hindered comparison, and size-matching assigned excessive weight to rare events in the HIV-infected data.

CDR1 ENHRY and CDR2 SYGVKD were looked up in the germline V gene. There are 13 amino acids in the CDR3, from cysteine to phenylalanine inclusive. Here the CDR3 DNA is all that survives: 39 bases in frame from base 1. V ends up 10 bases short and J 3 bases short, with an unmatched junction base count of 3. Whole blood was used without cell fractionation, so the repertoire reflected all unsorted peripheral T cells. As controls, ten healthy donors without infection were sampled, and four of the ten donors were sampled a second time approximately three months later. For RNA extraction, 2 to 2.5 ml of peripheral blood was collected into Tempus tubes. Residual genomic DNA was removed with the TURBO-DNase kit and globin mRNA was depleted with GLOBINclear. SuperScript III was used to reverse transcribe 500 ng RNA with primers targeting the alpha and beta constant regions. Separate alpha and beta chain libraries were made by chain-specific third strand synthesis with multiplexing indices. To avoid primer bias, the protocol used one single primer pair to amplify every rearrangement within a chain, and the protocol also attached molecular barcodes to each cDNA molecule. The SP2 sequencing primer site and a random hexamer were carried on a 5' RACE adapter, to which purified cDNA was joined by T4 RNA Ligase 1. Second strand synthesis was performed with Phusion polymerase and primed from the SP2 site, and slow temperature ramps were applied to favor optimal annealing. The 12-nucleotide barcode on each molecule comprised two random hexamer sequences, both introduced before amplification and concatenated. P5 and P7 adapter elements plus a second index were added in a short first PCR, which was followed by a roughly 21-cycle amplification PCR with P5s and P7 primers. A total of around 27 PCR cycles were applied to the libraries, which were quantified on a Qubit, sized on a Bioanalyzer, and diluted to 3 to 4 nM. Sequencing of the normalized libraries was done on an Illumina MiSeq using 2 x 250 paired-end kits. MinElute columns were the means by which the reverse transcription reactions were cleaned up, and the reactions were eluted into about 10 ul Tris-Cl. A 1:1 ratio of AMPure XP beads was used to clean the adapter ligations after they had run for over 20 hours at 16 degrees C. Per the authors' processing: A modified Decombinator processed the demultiplexed FASTQ files and output V, J, insert and barcode information. Any sequence that shared a barcode yet differed from the dominant sequence was discarded as an error, and the number of original cDNA molecules was estimated by counting barcodes clustered at Levenshtein distance 3. Downstream analyses used R packages ineq, vegan, igraph and RCytoscape, with IMGT nomenclature and CDR3 definitions. To avoid skew from clonal expansion, each TCR was counted once, and V gene usage was computed over distinct sequences. Within a donor, similarity networks joined unique CDR3 amino acid sequences in every case where two of them were separated by a single Levenshtein edit. In the repertoires, a search was made for a compiled set of published HIV-specific CDR3s (about 92 alpha, several hundred beta) and CMV-specific CDR3s (under 14 alpha, around 230 beta). It was shown by random subsampling to size-matched repertoires that the decreased diversity of patients was not caused by their lower sequence numbers. TCRdb itself trimmed the public reads at Q25 with fastp, ran MiXCR and retained productive beta chains. Each entry merges the rows of one CDR3 protein and shows their most common DNA and genes. TCRdb's processing, not the authors' own work, is the source of the V and J calls. The table for this sample lists about 16,000 distinct CDR3 sequences; 9.4% of them were counted only once. 5.1% of the sample goes to the ten largest clones.

This clonotype was observed many times. Its cognate antigen has yet to be identified. Within one base of it there is no much larger clone, and no base qualities were kept. The chain was built from TRBV10-3 and TRBJ1-5, with 10 bases matching TRBD1. The origin of this receptor is an adult in good health. Sequencing was performed on blood. The DNA is as follows: TGTGCCACAGGGACAGGGGTCAATCAGCCCCAGCATTTT. Its translation is CATGTGVNQPQHF.